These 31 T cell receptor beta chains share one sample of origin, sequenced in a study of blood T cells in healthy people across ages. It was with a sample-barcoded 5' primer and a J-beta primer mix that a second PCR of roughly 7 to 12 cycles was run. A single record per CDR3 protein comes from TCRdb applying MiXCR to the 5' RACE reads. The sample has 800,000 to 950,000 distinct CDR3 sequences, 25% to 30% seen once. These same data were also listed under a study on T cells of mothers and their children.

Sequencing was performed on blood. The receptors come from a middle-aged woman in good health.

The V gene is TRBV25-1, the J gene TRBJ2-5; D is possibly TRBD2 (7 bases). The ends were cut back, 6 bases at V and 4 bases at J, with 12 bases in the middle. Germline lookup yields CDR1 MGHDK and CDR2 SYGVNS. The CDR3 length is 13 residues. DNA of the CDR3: TGTGCCAGCAGCGCCGGGGGGCGAGAGACCCAGTACTTC. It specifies CASSAGGRETQYF. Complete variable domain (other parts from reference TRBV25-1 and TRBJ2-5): EADIYQTPRYLVIGTGKKITLECSQTMGHDKMYWYQQDPGMELHLIHYSYGVNSTEKGDLSSESTVSRIRTEHFPLTLESARPSHTSQYLCASSAGGRETQYFGPGTRLLVL.

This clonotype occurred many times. The CDR3 bases are TGTGCCAGCAGTTTAGGGGTTAGAGGCCTCTCCTACGAGCAGTACTTC. Translation: CASSLGVRGLSYEQYF. V gene TRBV28 combines with J gene TRBJ2-7; D remains unclear. The CDR3 sequence is 16 residues long. Trimming left V 2 bases short and J 0 bases short, with 14 bases between. Germline CDR1 is MDHEN and CDR2 is SYDVKM.

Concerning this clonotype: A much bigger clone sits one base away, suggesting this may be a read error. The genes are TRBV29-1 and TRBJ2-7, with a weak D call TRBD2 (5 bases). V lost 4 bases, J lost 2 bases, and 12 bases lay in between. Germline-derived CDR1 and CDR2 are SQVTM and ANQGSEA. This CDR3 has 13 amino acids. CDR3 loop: CSVGEVEAYEQYF. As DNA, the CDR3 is TGCAGCGTTGGTGAAGTGGAGGCCTACGAGCAGTACTTC.

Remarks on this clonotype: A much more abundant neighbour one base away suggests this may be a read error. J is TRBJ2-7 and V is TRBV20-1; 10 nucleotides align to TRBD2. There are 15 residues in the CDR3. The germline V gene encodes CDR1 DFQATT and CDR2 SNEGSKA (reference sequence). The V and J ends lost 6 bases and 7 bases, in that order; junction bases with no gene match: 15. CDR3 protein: CSAATSSGGGNEQYF. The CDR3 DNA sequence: TGCAGTGCGGCGACTTCTAGCGGGGGAGGTAATGAGCAGTACTTC.

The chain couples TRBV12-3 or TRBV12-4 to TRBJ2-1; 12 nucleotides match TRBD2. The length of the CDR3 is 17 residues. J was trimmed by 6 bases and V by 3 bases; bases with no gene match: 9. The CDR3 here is CASSFSSGGARSNEQFF. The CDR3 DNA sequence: TGTGCCAGCAGTTTCTCTAGCGGGGGGGCTCGGAGCAATGAGCAGTTCTTC.

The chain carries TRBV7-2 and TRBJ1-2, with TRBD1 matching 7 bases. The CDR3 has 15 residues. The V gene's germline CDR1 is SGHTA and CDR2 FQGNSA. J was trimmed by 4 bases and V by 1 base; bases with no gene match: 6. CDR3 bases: TGTGCCAGCAGCTTAGGATCGGGGACAGCCTATGGCTACACCTTC. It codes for CASSLGSGTAYGYTF.

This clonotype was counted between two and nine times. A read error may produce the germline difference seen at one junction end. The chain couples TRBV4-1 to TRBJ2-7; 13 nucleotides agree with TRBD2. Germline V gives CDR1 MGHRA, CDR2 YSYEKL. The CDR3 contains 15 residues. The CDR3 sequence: CTSSTGLAGYYEQYF. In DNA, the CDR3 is TGCACCAGCAGTACGGGACTAGCGGGGTACTACGAGCAGTACTTC.

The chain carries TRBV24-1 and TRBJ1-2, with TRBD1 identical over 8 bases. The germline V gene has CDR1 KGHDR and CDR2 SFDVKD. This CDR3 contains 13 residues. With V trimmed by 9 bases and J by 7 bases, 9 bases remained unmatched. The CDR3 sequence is CATGRRTGLGYTF. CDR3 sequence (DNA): TGTGCCACCGGTCGGAGGACAGGGCTTGGCTACACCTTC.

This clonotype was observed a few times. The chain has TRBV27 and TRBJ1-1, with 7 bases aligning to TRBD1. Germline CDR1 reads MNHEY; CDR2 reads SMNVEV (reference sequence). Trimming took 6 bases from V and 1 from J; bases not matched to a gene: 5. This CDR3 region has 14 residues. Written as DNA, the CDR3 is TGTGCCAGCAGCCGACAGGGCTGGAACACTGAAGCTTTCTTT. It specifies CASSRQGWNTEAFF.

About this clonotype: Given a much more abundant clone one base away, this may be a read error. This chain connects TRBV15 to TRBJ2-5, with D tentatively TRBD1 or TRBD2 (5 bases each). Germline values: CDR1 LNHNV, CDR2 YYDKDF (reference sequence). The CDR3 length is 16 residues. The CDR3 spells CATSPTVGLIRETQDF. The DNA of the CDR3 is TGTGCCACCAGCCCGACAGTGGGCCTCATTAGGGAGACCCAGGACTTC.

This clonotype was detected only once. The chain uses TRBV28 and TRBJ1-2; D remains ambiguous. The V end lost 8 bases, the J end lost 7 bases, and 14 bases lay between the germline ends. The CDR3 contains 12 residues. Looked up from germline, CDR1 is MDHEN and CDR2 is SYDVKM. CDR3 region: CASGKEVCGYTF. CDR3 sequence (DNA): TGTGCCAGCGGTAAGGAGGTCTGTGGCTACACCTTC.

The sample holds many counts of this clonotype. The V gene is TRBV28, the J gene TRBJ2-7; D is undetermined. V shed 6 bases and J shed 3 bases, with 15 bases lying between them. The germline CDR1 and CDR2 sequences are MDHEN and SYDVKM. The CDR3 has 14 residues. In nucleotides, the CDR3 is TGTGCCAGCAGCTCGCCGCTATTAAACTACGAGCAGTACTTC. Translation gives CASSSPLLNYEQYF. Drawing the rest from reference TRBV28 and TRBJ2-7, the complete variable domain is DVKVTQSSRYLVKRTGEKVFLECVQDMDHENMFWYRQDPGLGLRLIYFSYDVKMKEKGDIPEGYSVSREKKERFSLILESASTNQTSMYLCASSSPLLNYEQYFGPGTRLTVT.

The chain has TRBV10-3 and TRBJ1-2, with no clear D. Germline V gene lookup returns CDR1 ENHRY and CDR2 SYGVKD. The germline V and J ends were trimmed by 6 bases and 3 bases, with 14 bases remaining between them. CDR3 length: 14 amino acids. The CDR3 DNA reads TGTGCCATCAGCGGACTCCAAAAGGACTATGGCTACACCTTC. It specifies CAISGLQKDYGYTF.

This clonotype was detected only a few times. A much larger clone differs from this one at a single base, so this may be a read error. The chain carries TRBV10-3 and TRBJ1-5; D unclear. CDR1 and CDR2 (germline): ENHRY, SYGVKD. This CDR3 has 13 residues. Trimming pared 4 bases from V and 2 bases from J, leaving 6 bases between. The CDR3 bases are TGTGCCATCAGTGGGGCCGGCAATCAGCCCCAGCATTTT. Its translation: CAISGAGNQPQHF.

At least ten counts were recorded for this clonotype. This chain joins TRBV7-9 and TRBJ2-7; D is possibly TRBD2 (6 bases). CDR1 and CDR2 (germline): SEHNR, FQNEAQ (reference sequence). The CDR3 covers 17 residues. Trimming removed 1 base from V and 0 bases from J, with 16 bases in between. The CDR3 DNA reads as TGTGCCAGCAGCTTAGTTCGGGACTTCTTAGACTCCTACGAGCAGTACTTC. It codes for CASSLVRDFLDSYEQYF.

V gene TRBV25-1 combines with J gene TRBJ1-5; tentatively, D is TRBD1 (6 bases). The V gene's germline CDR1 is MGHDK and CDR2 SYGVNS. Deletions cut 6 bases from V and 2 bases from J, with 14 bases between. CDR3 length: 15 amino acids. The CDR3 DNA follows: TGTGCCAGCAGAGCCACAGGGTTGGGCAATCAGCCCCAGCATTTT. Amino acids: CASRATGLGNQPQHF.

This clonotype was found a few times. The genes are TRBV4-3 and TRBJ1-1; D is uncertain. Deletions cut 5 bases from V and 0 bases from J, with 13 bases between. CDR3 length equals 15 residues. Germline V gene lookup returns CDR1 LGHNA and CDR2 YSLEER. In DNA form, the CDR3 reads TGCGCCAGCAGCAAAGGGATACATCTGAACACTGAAGCTTTCTTT. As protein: CASSKGIHLNTEAFF.

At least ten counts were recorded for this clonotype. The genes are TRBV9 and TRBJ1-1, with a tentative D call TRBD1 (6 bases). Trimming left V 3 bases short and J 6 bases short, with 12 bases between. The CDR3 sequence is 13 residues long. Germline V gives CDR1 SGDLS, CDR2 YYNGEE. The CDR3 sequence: CASSAIQGAEAFF. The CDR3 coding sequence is TGTGCCAGCAGCGCCATACAGGGCGCTGAAGCTTTCTTT.

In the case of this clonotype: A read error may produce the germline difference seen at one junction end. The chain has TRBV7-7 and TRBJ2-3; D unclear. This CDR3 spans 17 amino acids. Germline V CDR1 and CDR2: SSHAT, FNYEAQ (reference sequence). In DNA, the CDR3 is TGTGCTAGCAGCTCGCCCCCCATCATGGCTAACACAGATACGCAGTATTTT. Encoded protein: CASSSPPIMANTDTQYF.

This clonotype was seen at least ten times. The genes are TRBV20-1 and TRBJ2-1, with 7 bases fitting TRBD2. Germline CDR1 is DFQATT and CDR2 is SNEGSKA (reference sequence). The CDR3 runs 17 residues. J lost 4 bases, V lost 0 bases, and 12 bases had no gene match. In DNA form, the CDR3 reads TGCAGTGCTAGAGATTTCCGAGTTAGCGGGCTTTACAATGAGCAGTTCTTC. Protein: CSARDFRVSGLYNEQFF.

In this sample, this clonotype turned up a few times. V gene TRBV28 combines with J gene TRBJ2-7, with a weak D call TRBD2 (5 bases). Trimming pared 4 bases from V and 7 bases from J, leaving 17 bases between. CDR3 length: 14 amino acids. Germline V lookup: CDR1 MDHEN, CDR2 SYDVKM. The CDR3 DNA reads TGTGCCAGCAGTTGGTCGGGGTTTCTGGGAGAGCAGTACTTC. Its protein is CASSWSGFLGEQYF.

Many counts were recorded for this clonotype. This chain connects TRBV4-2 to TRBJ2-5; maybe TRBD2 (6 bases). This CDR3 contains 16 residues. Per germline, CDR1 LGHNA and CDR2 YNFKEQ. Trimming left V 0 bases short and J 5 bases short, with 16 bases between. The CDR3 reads CASSQDLRGFVETQYF. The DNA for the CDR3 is TGTGCCAGCAGCCAAGATCTCCGGGGGTTTGTCGAGACCCAGTACTTC.

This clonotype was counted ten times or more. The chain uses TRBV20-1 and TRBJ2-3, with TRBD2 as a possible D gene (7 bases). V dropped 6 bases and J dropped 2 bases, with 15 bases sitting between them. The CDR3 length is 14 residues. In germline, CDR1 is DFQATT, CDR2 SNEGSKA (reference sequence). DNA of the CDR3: TGCAGTGCCACGCGAGGGGGGGTCACAGATACGCAGTATTTT. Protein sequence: CSATRGGVTDTQYF.

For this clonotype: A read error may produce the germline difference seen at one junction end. This chain's CDR3 is CASSSPSGYTGTQYF. CDR3 in DNA: TGCGCCAGCAGTTCCCCTAGCGGATACACAGGTACGCAGTATTTT. This chain connects TRBV6-5 to TRBJ2-3; TRBD2 matches 7 bases. The CDR3 is 15 amino acids. Per the germline V gene, CDR1 is MNHEY and CDR2 is SVGAGI.

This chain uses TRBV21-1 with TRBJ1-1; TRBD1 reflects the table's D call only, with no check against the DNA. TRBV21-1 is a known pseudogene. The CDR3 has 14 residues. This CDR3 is CASSKVGVNTEAFF. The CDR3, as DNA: TGTGCCAGCAGCAAAGTAGGGGTAAACACTGAAGCTTTCTTT.

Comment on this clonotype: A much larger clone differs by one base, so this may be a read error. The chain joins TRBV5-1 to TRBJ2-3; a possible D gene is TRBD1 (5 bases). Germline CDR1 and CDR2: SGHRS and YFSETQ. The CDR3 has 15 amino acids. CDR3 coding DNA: TGCACCAGCAGCCAGGGTGGCTTTAGCACAGATACGCAGTATTTT. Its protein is CTSSQGGFSTDTQYF.

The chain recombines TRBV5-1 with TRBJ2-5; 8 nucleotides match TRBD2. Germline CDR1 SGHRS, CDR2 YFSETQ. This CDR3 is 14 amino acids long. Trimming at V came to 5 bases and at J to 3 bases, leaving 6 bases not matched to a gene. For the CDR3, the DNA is TGCGCCAGCAGACAAGCGGGGGTAAAAGAGACCCAGTACTTC. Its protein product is CASRQAGVKETQYF.

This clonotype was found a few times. Written as DNA, the CDR3 is TGCAGCGCAATAACAGGGGGTATTAACGGGGAGCTGTTTTTT. This encodes CSAITGGINGELFF. This chain connects TRBV29-1 to TRBJ2-2, with 8 bases identical to TRBD1. The CDR3 loop spans 14 amino acids. Germline assignment: CDR1 SQVTM and CDR2 ANQGSEA. The J segment lost 7 bases and the V segment lost 7 bases, leaving 11 bases of the junction unmatched.

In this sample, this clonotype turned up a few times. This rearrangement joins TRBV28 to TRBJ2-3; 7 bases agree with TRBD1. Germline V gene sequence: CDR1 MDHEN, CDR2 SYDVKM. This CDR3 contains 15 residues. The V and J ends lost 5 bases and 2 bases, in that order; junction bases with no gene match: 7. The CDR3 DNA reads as TGTGCCAGCAGTCCCTCCGGGACAGTCACAGATACGCAGTATTTT. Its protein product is CASSPSGTVTDTQYF.

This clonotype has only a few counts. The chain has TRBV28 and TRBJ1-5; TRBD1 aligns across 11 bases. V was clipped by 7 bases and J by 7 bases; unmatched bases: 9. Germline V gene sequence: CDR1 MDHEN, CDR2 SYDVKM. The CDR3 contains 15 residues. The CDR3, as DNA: TGTGCCAGCAACTCGGCCGGGACAGGGGGGCAGCCCCAGCATTTT. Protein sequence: CASNSAGTGGQPQHF.

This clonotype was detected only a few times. CDR3 region: CASSPNRLSAFF. The CDR3 nucleotides read TGTGCCAGCAGCCCAAACAGGCTATCGGCTTTCTTT. The chain recombines TRBV7-2 with TRBJ1-1, with D perhaps matching TRBD1 (5 bases). Trimming left V 5 bases short and J 11 bases short, with 15 bases between. The length of the CDR3 is 12 residues. In germline, CDR1 is SGHTA, CDR2 FQGNSA.